This T cell receptor beta chain was sequenced in a study of regulatory T cells in long-lasting Graves disease. Building the TCR beta libraries relied on iRepertoire HTBI primers, and CDR3 regions underwent Arm-PCR. TCRdb ran MiXCR on the multiplex PCR reads and lists one entry per CDR3 protein. The sample contains almost 450,000 distinct CDR3 sequences, around 17% of which appear only once. This clonotype was detected ten times or more. As to time point: newly diagnosed GD, antithyroid drugs for less than 3 months. From PBMCs, RNA was extracted and then used to make the TCR library. This CDR3 contains 12 residues. Per germline, CDR1 MNHNS and CDR2 SASEGT. V shed 6 bases and J shed 4 bases, with 7 bases lying between them. This sample was also put to use in a study of T cells in Graves' hyperthyroidism and ophthalmopathy.

The source material was peripheral blood mononuclear cells (PBMCs), sampled at new diagnosis, from a patient treated with antithyroid drugs. The receptor was isolated from a woman in her twenties or thirties with Graves disease. The chain has TRBV6-1 and TRBJ2-1; D remains ambiguous. The CDR3, as DNA: TGTGCCAGCAGCCCCCAGTACAATGAGCAGTTCTTC. Its protein product is CASSPQYNEQFF.